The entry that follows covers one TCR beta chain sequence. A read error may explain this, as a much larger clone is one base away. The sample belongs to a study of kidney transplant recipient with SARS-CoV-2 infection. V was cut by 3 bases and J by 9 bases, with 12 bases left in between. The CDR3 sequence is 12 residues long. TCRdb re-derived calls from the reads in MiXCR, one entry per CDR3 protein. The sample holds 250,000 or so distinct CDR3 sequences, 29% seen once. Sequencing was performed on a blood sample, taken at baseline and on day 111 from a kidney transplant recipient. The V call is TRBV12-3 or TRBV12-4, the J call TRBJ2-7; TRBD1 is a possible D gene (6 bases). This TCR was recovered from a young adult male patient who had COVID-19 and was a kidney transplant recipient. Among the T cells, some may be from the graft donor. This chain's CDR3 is CASSFEGVVQYF. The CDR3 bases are TGTGCCAGCAGTTTTGAGGGGGTCGTGCAGTACTTC.